This TCR beta chain was sequenced in a study of PD-1 blockade in classical Hodgkin lymphoma. Study as a whole: With a 2-week interval, patients received intravenous nivolumab at 3 mg/kg.

Every single patient, without exception, relapsed after autologous stem cell transplantation, and brentuximab vedotin exposure varied. Purified CD4+ T cells were obtained from thawed PBMCs through magnetic negative selection. Concerning this clone itself: The target antigen is unknown.

The J segment lost 5 bases and the V segment lost 4 bases, leaving 10 bases of the junction unmatched. The CDR3 spans 16 residues. Germline CDR1 and CDR2: KGHSH and LQKENI. Study observations and caveats: CD4+ TCR diversity, unlike CD8+, rose significantly by C4D1. Lower baseline TCR diversity marked trial partial responders and progressors.

Here immunoSEQ multiplex PCR was the method, and the copy in TCRdb shows in-frame clones only, minus some. Of 13,000 or so clones in the sample, more than 60% were seen once. The specimen comprised CD4+ T cells from blood, sampled at baseline. The clonotype originates from a human donor with classical Hodgkin lymphoma. J is TRBJ2-3 and V is TRBV18; 9 bases fit TRBD1. The CDR3 nucleotides read TGTGCCAGCTCACGCGACACCGGGACAGGGATAGATACGCAGTATTTT. Protein sequence: CASSRDTGTGIDTQYF.